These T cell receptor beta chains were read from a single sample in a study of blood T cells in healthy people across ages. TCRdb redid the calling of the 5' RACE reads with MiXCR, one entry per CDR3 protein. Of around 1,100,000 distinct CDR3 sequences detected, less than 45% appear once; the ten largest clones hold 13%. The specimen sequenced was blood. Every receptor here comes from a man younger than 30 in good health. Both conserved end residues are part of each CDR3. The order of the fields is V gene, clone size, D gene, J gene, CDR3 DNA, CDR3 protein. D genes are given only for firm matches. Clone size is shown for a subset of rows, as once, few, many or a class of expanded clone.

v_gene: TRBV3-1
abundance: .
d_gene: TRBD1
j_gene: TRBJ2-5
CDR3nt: TGTGCCAGCAGCCACCGGGACAGCCAAGAGACCCAGTACTTC
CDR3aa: CASSHRDSQETQYF

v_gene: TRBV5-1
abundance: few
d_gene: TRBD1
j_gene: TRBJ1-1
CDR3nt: TGCGCCAGCACCGGGACAGGGTGGACTGAAGCTTTCTTT
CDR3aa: CASTGTGWTEAFF

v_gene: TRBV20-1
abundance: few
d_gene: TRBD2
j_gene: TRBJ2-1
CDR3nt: TGCAGTGCACCGGGACTAGAAGGGCAAAAGCAGTTCTTC
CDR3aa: CSAPGLEGQKQFF

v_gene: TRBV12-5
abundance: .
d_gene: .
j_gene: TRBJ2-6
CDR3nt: TGTGCTAGTGGTTTGTACCGGCCTGGGGCCAACGTCCTGACTTTC
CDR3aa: CASGLYRPGANVLTF

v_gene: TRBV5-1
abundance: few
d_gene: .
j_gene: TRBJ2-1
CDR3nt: TGCGCCAGCAGCTTGGTACTGGGGGCGAACAATGAGCAGTTCTTC
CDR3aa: CASSLVLGANNEQFF

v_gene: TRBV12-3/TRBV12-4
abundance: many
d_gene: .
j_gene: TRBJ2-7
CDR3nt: TGTGCCAGCAGCGGGGACGGCTCCTACGAGCAGTACTTC
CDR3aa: CASSGDGSYEQYF

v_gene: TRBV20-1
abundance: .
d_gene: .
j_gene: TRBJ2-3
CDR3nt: TGCAGTGCTAGAGCTGTAGGGGCAGGTACGCAGTATTTT
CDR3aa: CSARAVGAGTQYF

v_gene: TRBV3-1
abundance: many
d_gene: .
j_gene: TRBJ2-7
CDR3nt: TGTGCCAGCAGCCAGAGCCGTAACGAGCAGTACTTC
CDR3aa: CASSQSRNEQYF

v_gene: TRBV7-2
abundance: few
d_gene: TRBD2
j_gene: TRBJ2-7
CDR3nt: TGTGCCAGCAGCTTGACTAGCGGCGGTTCCTACGAGCAGTACTTC
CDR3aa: CASSLTSGGSYEQYF

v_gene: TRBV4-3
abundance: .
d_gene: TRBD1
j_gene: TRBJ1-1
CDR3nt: TGCGCCAGCAGCCCCCGGGACAGGGGGACATCTGAAGCTTTCTTT
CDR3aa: CASSPRDRGTSEAFF

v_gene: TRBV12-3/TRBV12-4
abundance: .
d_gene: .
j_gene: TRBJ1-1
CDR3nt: TGTGCCAGCAGTTTCGTCAGGGGCGGCAGTGAAGCTTTCTTT
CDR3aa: CASSFVRGGSEAFF

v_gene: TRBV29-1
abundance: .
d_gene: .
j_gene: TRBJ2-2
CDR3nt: TGCAGCGTTGCCTTTGGGCGGAACACCGGGGAGCTGTTTTTT
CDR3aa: CSVAFGRNTGELFF

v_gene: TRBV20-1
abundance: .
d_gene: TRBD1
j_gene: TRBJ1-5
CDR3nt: TGCAGTGCTAGTGACTGGACAGGTGGCAATCAGCCCCAGCATTTT
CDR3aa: CSASDWTGGNQPQHF

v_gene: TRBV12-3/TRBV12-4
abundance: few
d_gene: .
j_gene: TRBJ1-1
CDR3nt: TGTGCCAGCAGTTTCGGATTCGCACATGAAGCTTTCTTT
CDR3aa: CASSFGFAHEAFF

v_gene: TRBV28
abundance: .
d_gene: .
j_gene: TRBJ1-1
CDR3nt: TGTGCCAGCAGATCCTCCGGGGGGAACACTGAAGCTTTCTTT
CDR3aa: CASRSSGGNTEAFF

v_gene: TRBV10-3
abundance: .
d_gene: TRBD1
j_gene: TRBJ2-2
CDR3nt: TGTGCCATCAGTGGACGGACAGGGGAAAACACCGGGGAGCTGTTTTTT
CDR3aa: CAISGRTGENTGELFF

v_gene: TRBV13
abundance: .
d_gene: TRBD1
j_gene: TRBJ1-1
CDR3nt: TGTGCCAGCAGCTTGGGACAGGGGTGGAGGGACACTGAAGCTTTCTTT
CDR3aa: CASSLGQGWRDTEAFF

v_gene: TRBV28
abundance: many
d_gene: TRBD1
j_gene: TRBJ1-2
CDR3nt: TGTGCCAGCAGTTTACTTTCGGGAGGGGGCAACTATGGCTACACCTTC
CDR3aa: CASSLLSGGGNYGYTF

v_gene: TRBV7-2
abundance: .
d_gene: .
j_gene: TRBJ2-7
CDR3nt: TGTGCCAGCAGCTTATGGGGGACCGAATCCTACGAGCAGTACTTC
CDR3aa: CASSLWGTESYEQYF

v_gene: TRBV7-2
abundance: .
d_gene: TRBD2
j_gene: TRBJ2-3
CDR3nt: TGTGCCAGCAGCTTAGCTACTAGCGGGGGGGCAAGCACAGATACGCAGTATTTT
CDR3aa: CASSLATSGGASTDTQYF

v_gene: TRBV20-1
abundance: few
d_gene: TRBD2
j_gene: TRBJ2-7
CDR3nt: TGCAGTGCTAGAGATATGGCGGCTAGCGGGAGCAACGAGCAGTACTTC
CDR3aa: CSARDMAASGSNEQYF

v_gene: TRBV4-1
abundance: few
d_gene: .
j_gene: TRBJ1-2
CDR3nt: TGCGCCAGCAGCCAGGATCTCGTCCCCGAAATCTTAAATGGCTACACCTTC
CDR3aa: CASSQDLVPEILNGYTF

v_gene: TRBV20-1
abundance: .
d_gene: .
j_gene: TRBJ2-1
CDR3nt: TGCAGTGCTAGGGCAGGTAACGGTGATGAGCAGTTCTTC
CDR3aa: CSARAGNGDEQFF

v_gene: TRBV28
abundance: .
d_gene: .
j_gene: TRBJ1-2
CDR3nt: TGTGCCGGCAGTTCCGAGGGTGGCTACACCTTC
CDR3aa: CAGSSEGGYTF

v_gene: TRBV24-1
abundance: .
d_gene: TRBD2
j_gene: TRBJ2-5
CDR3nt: TGTGCCACCAGTGCCCTGGGGGGGGTAGAGACCCAGTACTTC
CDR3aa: CATSALGGVETQYF

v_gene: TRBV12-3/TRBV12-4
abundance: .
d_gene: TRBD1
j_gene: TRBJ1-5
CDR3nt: TGTGCCAGCAGTCTAGGACAGGATCAGCCCCAGCATTTT
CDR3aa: CASSLGQDQPQHF

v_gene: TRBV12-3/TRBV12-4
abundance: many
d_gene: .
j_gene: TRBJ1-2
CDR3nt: TGTGCCAGCAGTTTAGGTTCGGTGCAGTCCTATGGCTACACCTTC
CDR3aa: CASSLGSVQSYGYTF

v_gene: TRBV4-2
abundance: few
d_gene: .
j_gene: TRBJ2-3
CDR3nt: TGTGCCAGCAGCTTCTACCGGGATACGCAGTATTTT
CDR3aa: CASSFYRDTQYF

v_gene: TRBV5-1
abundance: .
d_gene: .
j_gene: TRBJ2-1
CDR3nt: TGCGCCAGCAGCTTGGTCCCGAGGACAAAGAATGAGCAGTTCTTC
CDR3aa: CASSLVPRTKNEQFF

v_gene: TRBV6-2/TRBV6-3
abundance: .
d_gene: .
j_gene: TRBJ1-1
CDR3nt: TGTGCCAGCAGTTACGGGGCCGACACTGAAGCTTTCTTT
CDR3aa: CASSYGADTEAFF

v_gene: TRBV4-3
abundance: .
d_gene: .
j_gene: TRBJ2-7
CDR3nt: TGCGCCAGCAGCCAAGTTTACTCTAGATCGGCCTACGAGCAGTACTTC
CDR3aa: CASSQVYSRSAYEQYF

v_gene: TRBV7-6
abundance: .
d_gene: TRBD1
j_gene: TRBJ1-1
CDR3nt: TGTGCCAGCAGCCCTGGGACAGTTCGGGACACTGAAGCTTTCTTT
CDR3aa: CASSPGTVRDTEAFF

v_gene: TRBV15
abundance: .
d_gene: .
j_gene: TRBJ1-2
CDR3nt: TGTGCCACCAGCAGAGTGCGGGACGCCACTAACTATGGCTACACCTTC
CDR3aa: CATSRVRDATNYGYTF

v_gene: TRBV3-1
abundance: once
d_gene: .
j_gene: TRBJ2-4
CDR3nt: TGTGCCAGCACCTGGGGTATAAGGGGGGGGCTAGTCAAAAACATTCAGTACTTC
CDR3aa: CASTWGIRGGLVKNIQYF

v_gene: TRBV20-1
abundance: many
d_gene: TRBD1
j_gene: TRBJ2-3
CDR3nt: TGCAGTGCTAGAGGGGGGATTGGGACAGGGGGCAAGGGAGATACGCAGTATTTT
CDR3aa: CSARGGIGTGGKGDTQYF

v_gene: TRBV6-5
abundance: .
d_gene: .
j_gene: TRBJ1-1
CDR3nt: TGTGCCAGCATCAGGGCCACTGAAGCTTTCTTT
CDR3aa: CASIRATEAFF

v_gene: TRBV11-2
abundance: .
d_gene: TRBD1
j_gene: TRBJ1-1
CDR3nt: TGTGCCAGCAGCTTAGGGGAGACAGGGGGCCGGACTGAAGCTTTCTTT
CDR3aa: CASSLGETGGRTEAFF

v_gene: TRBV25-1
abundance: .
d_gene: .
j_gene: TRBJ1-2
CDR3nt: TGTGCCAGCAGTAGGCAGGCAAATGGCTACACCTTC
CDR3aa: CASSRQANGYTF

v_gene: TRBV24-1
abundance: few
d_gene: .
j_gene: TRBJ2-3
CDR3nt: TGTGCCACCAGTGACCCCCTCCCGGACGCCGGCGCCGATACGCAGTATTTT
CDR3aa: CATSDPLPDAGADTQYF

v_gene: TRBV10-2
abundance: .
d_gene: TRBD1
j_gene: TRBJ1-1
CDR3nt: TGCGCCAGTCGTGACAGGGACGGTGTGCGCCCTAACACTGAAGCTTTCTTT
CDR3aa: CASRDRDGVRPNTEAFF

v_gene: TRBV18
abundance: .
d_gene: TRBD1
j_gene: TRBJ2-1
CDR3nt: TGTGCCAGCTCACCTTCACAGGGGTTACTCTCCTACAATGAGCGGTTCTTC
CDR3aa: CASSPSQGLLSYNERFF

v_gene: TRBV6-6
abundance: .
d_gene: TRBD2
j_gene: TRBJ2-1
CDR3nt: TGTGCCAGCAGTTGGCGGGGGGGCGGTAATGAGCAGTTCTTC
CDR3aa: CASSWRGGGNEQFF

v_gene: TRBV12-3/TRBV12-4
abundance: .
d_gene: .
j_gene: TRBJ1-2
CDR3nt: TGTGCCAGCAGTGTAGCCGGTATCTATGGCTACACCTTC
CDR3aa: CASSVAGIYGYTF

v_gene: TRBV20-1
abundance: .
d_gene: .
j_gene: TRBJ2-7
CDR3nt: TGCAGTGCTAGAGACCGTGATCAGGCCTACGTGCAGTACTTC
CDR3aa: CSARDRDQAYVQYF

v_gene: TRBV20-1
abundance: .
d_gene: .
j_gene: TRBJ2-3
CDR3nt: TGCAGTGCCGCAACGGGACGAGCGGAGTATTTT
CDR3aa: CSAATGRAEYF

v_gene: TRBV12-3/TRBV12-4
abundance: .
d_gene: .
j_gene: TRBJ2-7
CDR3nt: TGTGCCAGCAGTTTTGGGCAGGGCAATGGGTACTACGAGCAGTACTTC
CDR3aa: CASSFGQGNGYYEQYF

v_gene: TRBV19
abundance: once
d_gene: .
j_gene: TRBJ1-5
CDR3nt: TGTGCCAGTAGTATAAGGAGGGGCGGCAATCAGCCCCAGCATTTT
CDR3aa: CASSIRRGGNQPQHF

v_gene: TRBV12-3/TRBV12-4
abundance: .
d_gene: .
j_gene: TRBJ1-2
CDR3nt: TGTGCCAGCAGTTGGGACACCTCCTATGGCTACACCTTC
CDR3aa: CASSWDTSYGYTF

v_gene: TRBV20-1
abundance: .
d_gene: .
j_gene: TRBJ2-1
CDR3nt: TGCAGTGCCTCTATCCCCGGGGAGACTACTTTTCTTCGACTTATCAAAATAGGGGAGTTCTTC
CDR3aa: CSASIPGETTFLRLIKIGEFF

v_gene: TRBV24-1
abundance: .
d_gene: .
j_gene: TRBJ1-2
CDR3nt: TGTGCCACCTCGCCGAGCAGATATGGCTACACCTTC
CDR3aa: CATSPSRYGYTF